This T cell receptor beta chain was sequenced in a study of response to subunit inactivated influenza vaccine. This CDR3 has 13 amino acids. Germline loops: CDR1 SEHNR, CDR2 FQNEAQ (reference sequence). The V gene lost 4 bases and the J gene lost 5 bases, with 11 bases spanning the gap. MiXCR, run by TCRdb on the RT-PCR reads, gives a single entry per CDR3 protein. The table lists hundreds of thousands of distinct CDR3 sequences, 14% of them singletons. The V gene is TRBV7-9, the J gene TRBJ2-5; possible D gene TRBD2, 6 bases. Sequencing was performed on PBMCs from blood, taken around 14 days before vaccination. This clonotype was obtained from a man aged 50 to 60 who received an inactivated influenza vaccine. This chain's CDR3 is CASSSGLSETQYF. Written as DNA, the CDR3 is TGTGCCAGCAGCTCGGGACTTTCCGAGACCCAGTACTTC.